This record covers a single T cell receptor beta chain. Adults between about 18 and 89 years of age took part from under 30 US areas. Cohort assignment relied on participant-reported clinical history. Method: immunoSEQ multiplex PCR; TCRdb's copy keeps in-frame clones and lacks some. The table has about 220,000 clones, about nine tenths seen once. This entry belongs to a study of blood T cell repertoires in COVID-19. Whole-study context: Sites across the United States, Italy and Spain contributed samples from acute and convalescent COVID-19.

V lost 3 bases and J lost 1; bases outside the gene matches: 2. Germline CDR1 is LGHNA and CDR2 is YSLEER. The length of the CDR3 is 14 residues. V usage is TRBV4-3 and J usage is TRBJ2-5; 7 bases are shared with TRBD1. This receptor was taken from a woman in her forties with acute COVID-19. Sequences were obtained from PBMCs or T cells enriched from blood (not recorded which). Here the CDR3 reads CASSQWTGQETQYF. The CDR3 nucleotides are TGCGCCAGCAGCCAGTGGACAGGCCAAGAGACCCAGTACTTC.